This TCR beta chain originates from a study of blood T cell repertoires in COVID-19. Study information: Sites across the United States, Italy and Spain contributed samples from acute and convalescent COVID-19. Nucleic acid was either cDNA or gDNA, and it came from T cells, B-cell-depleted T cells, or PBMCs.

In the original analysis: Estimated nucleated cell counts came from reference gene primer amplification. Repertoires were generated with immunoSEQ multiplex PCR, while TCRdb's copy carries only in-frame clones and drops some. V, J and clone size were drawn from that table, and D and trimming were deduced from the DNA. Of around 150,000 clones in the sample, more than 70% are singletons; the top ten hold about 11%. The CDR3 sequence is 13 residues long. From germline, CDR1 is MNHNY and CDR2 SVGAGI (reference sequence). Trimming shortened V by 5 bases and J by 7 bases, and 14 bases separated the two germline ends.

Sequenced input: peripheral blood. The J gene is TRBJ1-2, the V gene TRBV6-6; D may be TRBD1 (5 bases). The receptor's source is a man aged 50-60 years with active or convalescent COVID-19. CDR3 residues: CASSQTGVGGYTF. CDR3 DNA sequence: TGTGCCAGCAGTCAAACAGGAGTGGGTGGCTACACCTTC.